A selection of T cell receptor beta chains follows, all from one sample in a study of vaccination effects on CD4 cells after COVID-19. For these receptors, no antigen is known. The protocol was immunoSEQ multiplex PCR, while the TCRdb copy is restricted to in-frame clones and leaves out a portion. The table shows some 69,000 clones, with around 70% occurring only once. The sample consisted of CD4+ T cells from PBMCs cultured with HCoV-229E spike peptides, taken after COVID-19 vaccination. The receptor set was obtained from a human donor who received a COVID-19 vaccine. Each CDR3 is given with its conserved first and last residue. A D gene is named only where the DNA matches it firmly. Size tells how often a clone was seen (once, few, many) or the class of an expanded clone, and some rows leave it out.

CAWGDGHQEPQHF	TGTGCCTGGGGTGACGGCCATCAGGAGCCCCAGCATTTT	NA	TRBV30	few	TRBJ1-5	13
CASSEFSPVVRRNTGELFF	TGTGCCAGCAGTGAATTTAGTCCGGTAGTCAGGAGGAACACCGGGGAGCTGTTTTTT	NA	TRBV2	once	TRBJ2-2	19
CASGLSMAPAYTF	TGTGCTAGTGGATTGTCCATGGCTCCAGCCTACACCTTC	NA	TRBV12-5	NA	TRBJ1-2	13
CASSSRTSGYNEQFF	TGTGCCAGCAGCTCCAGGACTAGCGGTTACAATGAGCAGTTCTTC	TRBD2	TRBV7-3	NA	TRBJ2-1	15
CASIGTPMEKLFF	TGTGCCAGCATAGGGACCCCGATGGAAAAACTGTTTTTT	NA	TRBV28	NA	TRBJ1-4	13
CASSDYARAPDTQYF	TGCGCCAGCAGTGATTACGCTAGGGCCCCAGATACGCAGTATTTT	NA	TRBV10-1	NA	TRBJ2-3	15
CASSNYRGPGANVLTF	TGCGCCAGCAGTAACTACAGGGGCCCCGGGGCCAACGTCCTGACTTTC	TRBD1	TRBV4-1	NA	TRBJ2-6	16
CASSSFGETQYF	TGTGCCAGCAGCTCATTCGGAGAGACCCAGTACTTC	NA	TRBV7-2	NA	TRBJ2-5	12
CASSLMVFGNTIYF	TGTGCCAGCAGCTTGATGGTTTTCGGAAACACCATATATTTT	NA	TRBV7-2	once	TRBJ1-3	14
CASSVLGGEEDGNSPLHF	TGTGCCAGCAGCGTTCTGGGAGGAGAGGAAGACGGTAATTCACCCCTCCACTTT	NA	TRBV5-6	NA	TRBJ1-6	18
CASRWRLLPNSPLHF	TGTGCCAGCAGGTGGCGCTTACTACCTAATTCACCCCTCCACTTT	NA	TRBV27	few	TRBJ1-6	15
CASSRKGRPYQPQHF	TGTGCCAGCAGTCGCAAGGGACGGCCTTATCAGCCCCAGCATTTT	NA	TRBV6-2/TRBV6-3	NA	TRBJ1-5	15
CASSFRRETYNEQFF	TGTGCCAGCAGCTTCCGTAGGGAGACCTACAATGAGCAGTTCTTC	NA	TRBV7-2	NA	TRBJ2-1	15
CASSQERETQYF	TGTGCCAGCAGCCAAGAACGGGAGACCCAGTACTTC	NA	TRBV4-2	NA	TRBJ2-5	12
CASAIGPQPQHF	TGTGCTAGTGCCATTGGACCTCAGCCCCAGCATTTT	NA	TRBV12-5	few	TRBJ1-5	12
CASSPTGAARRNTEAFF	TGTGCCAGCAGCCCTACCGGCGCAGCAAGGAGAAACACTGAAGCTTTCTTT	NA	TRBV6-2/TRBV6-3	NA	TRBJ1-1	17
CASSLGQGVRKHTQYF	TGTGCCAGCAGCTTGGGACAGGGGGTTCGCAAACATACGCAGTATTTT	TRBD1	TRBV5-6	NA	TRBJ2-3	16
CASNYRGSQETQYF	TGTGCCAGCAACTACAGGGGATCACAAGAGACCCAGTACTTC	TRBD1	TRBV2	NA	TRBJ2-5	14
CASSQGVPSPDTQYF	TGCGCCAGCAGCCAGGGGGTCCCGAGTCCAGATACGCAGTATTTT	NA	TRBV4-1	NA	TRBJ2-3	15
CASSPGRETQYF	TGTGCCAGCAGCCCTGGTAGAGAGACGCAGTATTTT	NA	TRBV5-8	NA	TRBJ2-3	12
CASSDRGVNSPLHF	TGTGCCAGCAGCGACAGGGGTGTTAATTCACCCCTCCACTTT	TRBD1	TRBV5-6	NA	TRBJ1-6	14
CSARMEEKLFF	TGCAGTGCTAGAATGGAGGAAAAACTGTTTTTT	NA	TRBV20-1	NA	TRBJ1-4	11
CASSQGWGADYGYTF	TGCGCCAGCAGCCAAGGGTGGGGCGCGGACTATGGCTACACCTTC	NA	TRBV4-1	few	TRBJ1-2	15
CSANRLYGYTF	TGCAGTGCTAACAGACTCTATGGCTACACCTTC	NA	TRBV20-1	NA	TRBJ1-2	11
CASRAQGPSYGYTF	TGTGCCAGCAGGGCACAGGGTCCCTCATATGGCTACACCTTC	NA	TRBV2	NA	TRBJ1-2	14
CASSQTGSGNTIYF	TGTGCCAGCTCGCAGACAGGCTCTGGAAACACCATATATTTT	NA	TRBV18	NA	TRBJ1-3	14
CASSEAGPRVAKNIQYF	TGTGCCAGCAGTGAAGCGGGACCGCGGGTCGCCAAAAACATTCAGTACTTC	NA	TRBV6-1	NA	TRBJ2-4	17
CASRDRYGDIQYF	TGTGCCAGCAGGGACAGGTATGGGGACATTCAGTACTTC	TRBD1	TRBV6-5	NA	TRBJ2-4	13
CASTNFKGGGNSPLHF	TGTGCCAGCACCAATTTTAAGGGGGGTGGGAATTCACCCCTCCACTTT	NA	TRBV2	NA	TRBJ1-6	16
CASKPGGSSYNEQFF	TGTGCCAGCAAACCTGGGGGGAGCTCCTACAATGAGCAGTTCTTC	NA	TRBV6-5	NA	TRBJ2-1	15
CASSLVAGLGETQYF	TGTGCCAGCAGCTTGGTAGCGGGGTTGGGAGAGACCCAGTACTTC	TRBD2	TRBV7-6	once	TRBJ2-5	15
CASSSYLETDTQYF	TGTGCCAGCAGTTCTTATCTAGAAACAGATACGCAGTATTTT	NA	TRBV6-5	NA	TRBJ2-3	14
CASSRRGTENTEAFF	TGTGCCAGCAGCCGGAGAGGGACCGAGAACACTGAAGCTTTCTTT	NA	TRBV3-1/TRBV3-2	few	TRBJ1-1	15
CASSLSGQVQETQYF	TGCGCCAGCAGCTTGTCGGGACAGGTACAAGAGACCCAGTACTTC	TRBD1	TRBV5-1	NA	TRBJ2-5	15
CASSLEGPLSNQPQHF	TGCGCCAGCAGCTTGGAGGGCCCTCTTAGCAATCAGCCCCAGCATTTT	NA	TRBV5-1	few	TRBJ1-5	16
CATSDTYQETQYF	TGTGCCACCTCGGACACCTACCAAGAGACCCAGTACTTC	NA	TRBV24-1	NA	TRBJ2-5	13
CASSLVGQGVGSPLHF	TGTGCCAGCAGCTTAGTGGGTCAGGGGGTCGGTTCACCCCTCCACTTT	TRBD1	TRBV7-2	NA	TRBJ1-6	16
CASSLRTSGNTIYF	TGTGCCAGCAGTTTAAGGACCTCTGGAAACACCATATATTTT	NA	TRBV28	NA	TRBJ1-3	14
CASSYLQGWYDTEAFF	TGTGCCAGCAGTTACCTACAGGGTTGGTACGACACTGAAGCTTTCTTT	NA	TRBV6-2/TRBV6-3	NA	TRBJ1-1	16
CASGPGTGSTDTQYF	TGTGCTAGTGGCCCCGGGACAGGGTCGACAGATACGCAGTATTTT	TRBD1	TRBV12-5	NA	TRBJ2-3	15
CASRSGSNSPLHF	TGCGCCAGCAGGTCAGGGTCTAATTCACCCCTCCACTTT	NA	TRBV10-2	NA	TRBJ1-6	13
CATSRVTYGYTF	TGTGCCACCAGCAGAGTTACGTATGGCTACACCTTC	NA	TRBV15	NA	TRBJ1-2	12
CASSESTAVGRVNTEAFF	TGCGCCAGCAGTGAGTCAACAGCCGTGGGAAGAGTGAACACTGAAGCTTTCTTT	NA	TRBV10-1	NA	TRBJ1-1	18
CASSDSGRQPQHF	TGTGCCAGCAGTGACTCAGGGAGGCAGCCCCAGCATTTT	NA	TRBV6-5	NA	TRBJ1-5	13
CASSRQGNQPQHF	TGTGCCAGCAGCCGACAGGGCAATCAGCCCCAGCATTTT	NA	TRBV6-6	NA	TRBJ1-5	13
CASTPIQGLLSEKLFF	TGTGCCAGCACCCCCATCCAGGGCCTTTTGTCCGAAAAACTGTTTTTT	NA	TRBV2	NA	TRBJ1-4	16
CASRRTQGSGANVLTF	TGTGCCAGCAGGCGGACTCAGGGGTCTGGGGCCAACGTCCTGACTTTC	NA	TRBV7-9	NA	TRBJ2-6	16
CATSDTGQGNYGYTF	TGTGCCACCAGTGACACGGGACAGGGGAACTATGGCTACACCTTC	TRBD1	TRBV24-1	few	TRBJ1-2	15
CASSLQNGHYGYTF	TGTGCCAGCAGTTTACAGAACGGACACTATGGCTACACCTTC	NA	TRBV6-2/TRBV6-3	NA	TRBJ1-2	14
CASSVTQGSNEKLFF	TGTGCCAGCAGCGTAACTCAGGGAAGTAATGAAAAACTGTTTTTT	NA	TRBV9	NA	TRBJ1-4	15
CASSLVQGGETQYF	TGCGCCAGCAGCTTGGTACAGGGTGGGGAGACCCAGTACTTC	NA	TRBV5-1	NA	TRBJ2-5	14
CASSPLQGQPQHF	TGTGCCAGCTCGCCTTTACAGGGTCAGCCCCAGCATTTT	NA	TRBV18	NA	TRBJ1-5	13
CASSLVEGGTEAFF	TGTGCCAGCAGCTTGGTGGAGGGTGGGACTGAAGCTTTCTTT	NA	TRBV5-4	NA	TRBJ1-1	14
CASSRTPDSQETQYF	TGTGCCAGCAGCCGCACCCCGGACAGTCAAGAGACCCAGTACTTC	NA	TRBV9	NA	TRBJ2-5	15
CASSLATGRPLGYTF	TGTGCCAGCAGCTTAGCGACGGGACGTCCTCTCGGCTACACCTTC	NA	TRBV7-9	NA	TRBJ1-2	15
CASSVTGGTEAFF	TGTGCCAGCAGCGTAACGGGGGGCACTGAAGCTTTCTTT	NA	TRBV9	once	TRBJ1-1	13
CASSRTGTGHSTDTQYF	TGTGCCAGCTCACGAACCGGGACAGGGCACTCCACAGATACGCAGTATTTT	TRBD1	TRBV18	NA	TRBJ2-3	17
CASSLYPGNTIYF	TGCGCCAGCAGCCTCTACCCTGGAAACACCATATATTTT	NA	TRBV5-1	NA	TRBJ1-3	13
CASSLPGGAYETQYF	TGTGCCAGCAGTTTACCCGGGGGGGCCTATGAGACCCAGTACTTC	TRBD2	TRBV28	NA	TRBJ2-5	15
CSAGGDTQYF	TGCAGTGCGGGGGGGGATACGCAGTATTTT	TRBD2	TRBV20-1	NA	TRBJ2-3	10